This passage covers 20 T cell receptor beta chains from one sample sequenced in a study of CD8+CD57+ T cells in acquired aplastic anemia (dated by TCRdb to the late 2010s). Reads for this sample came from an Illumina HiSeq 2000. Profiling of TCR beta VDJ combinations and CDR3 sequences used genomic DNA as the template. Using fastp trimming at Q25 and MiXCR clonotype assembly, TCRdb reanalyzed the public sequencing data and kept in-frame beta chains. Rows merge per CDR3 protein into single entries with the most common DNA and genes. The sample records around 130,000 distinct CDR3 sequences, under 60% of which are singletons. The leading ten clones occupy 29% of the sample. Expansion of CD8+CD57+ cells had been shown by flow cytometry in the patients chosen for sequencing. Sample: sorted CD4+, CD8+, or CD8+CD57+ T cells (not recorded which) from PBMCs. These receptors originate from a human donor with aplastic anemia.

This clonotype has only one observation. V and J are TRBV20-1 and TRBJ2-3; TRBD2 is a possible D gene (6 bases). This CDR3 has 14 amino acids. The V and J ends lost 6 bases and 1 base respectively, with 14 bases between them. CDR1 and CDR2 from the germline V gene are DFQATT and SNEGSKA (reference sequence). CDR3 sequence: CSASSSGRTDTQYF. The CDR3 region has the DNA TGCAGTGCCAGCAGTAGCGGCCGCACAGATACGCAGTATTTT.

CDR3 region: CASQWGSQPQHF. CDR3 DNA sequence: TGTGCCAGCCAGTGGGGTAGTCAGCCCCAGCATTTT. V is TRBV19 and J is TRBJ1-5; D uncertain. The germline V gene has CDR1 LNHDA and CDR2 SQIVND (reference sequence). The CDR3 has 12 residues. V was trimmed by 9 bases and J by 6 bases, leaving 12 bases between them. The full variable domain, with the rest looked up from reference TRBV19 and TRBJ1-5, is DGGITQSPKYLFRKEGQNVTLSCEQNLNHDAMYWYRQDPGQGLRLIYYSQIVNDFQKGDIAEGYSVSREKKESFPLTVTSAQKNPTAFYLCASQWGSQPQHFGDGTRLSIL.

The CDR3, as DNA: TGTGCCACCAGTGATTCAACCGGGACTAGAGCAGAGACCCAGTACTTC. Protein: CATSDSTGTRAETQYF. The chain has TRBV24-1 and TRBJ2-5; TRBD2 aligns across 8 bases. CDR3 length: 16 residues. Per germline, CDR1 KGHDR and CDR2 SFDVKD. The V and J ends lost 2 bases and 4 bases, in that order; junction bases with no gene match: 8.

Of note for this clonotype: The junction departs from the called germline gene at one end, perhaps through a read error. The rearrangement joins TRBV2 to TRBJ2-1; weak D call: TRBD2 (6 bases). CDR1 SNHLY and CDR2 FYNNEI come from the germline V gene. The CDR3 length is 14 residues. CDR3 nucleotide sequence: TGTGCCTGCAGTGACGGGGGAGCATACAATGAGCAGTTCTTC. Protein product: CACSDGGAYNEQFF. The variable domain in full, with the rest retrieved from reference TRBV2 and TRBJ2-1, is EPEVTQTPSHQVTQMGQEVILRCVPISNHLYFYWYRQILGQKVEFLVSFYNNEISEKSEIFDDQFSVERPDGSNFTLKIRSTKLEDSAMYFCACSDGGAYNEQFFGPGTRLTVL.

This clonotype was detected many times. The gene calls are TRBV7-9 and TRBJ2-7; TRBD2 is a possible D gene (5 bases). CDR3 size: 15 residues. From germline, CDR1 is SEHNR and CDR2 FQNEAQ (reference sequence). Trimming removed 2 bases at V and 2 bases at J, with 13 bases between. The CDR3 nucleotides read TGTGCCAGCAGCTTAAGTAGCGAGAGAACCTACGAGCAGTACTTC. Translation gives CASSLSSERTYEQYF. The variable domain in full, completed from reference TRBV7-9 and TRBJ2-7, reads DTGVSQNPRHKITKRGQNVTFRCDPISEHNRLYWYRQTLGQGPEFLTYFQNEAQLEKSRLLSDRFSAERPKGSFSTLEIQRTEQGDSAMYLCASSLSSERTYEQYFGPGTRLTVT.

V gene TRBV29-1 combines with J gene TRBJ2-7; 12 positions agree with TRBD2. With 7 bases clipped from V and 6 bases from J, the junction kept 1 base outside the gene matches. The CDR3 spans 11 residues. Germline values: CDR1 SQVTM, CDR2 ANQGSEA. CDR3 residues: CSGLAGVEQYF. The CDR3 DNA sequence: TGCAGCGGACTAGCGGGAGTCGAGCAGTACTTC.

The chain has TRBV19 and TRBJ1-1; D gene unclear. The V gene lost 1 base and the J gene lost 5 bases, with 8 bases spanning the gap. Germline V lookup: CDR1 LNHDA, CDR2 SQIVND (reference sequence). The CDR3 contains 13 residues. The CDR3 protein is CASSIGQRTEAFF. In DNA form, the CDR3 reads TGTGCCAGTAGTATAGGGCAGAGAACTGAAGCTTTCTTT.

V gene TRBV5-1 combines with J gene TRBJ2-7, with a tentative D call TRBD2 (7 bases). This CDR3 spans 13 amino acids. Germline V gene lookup returns CDR1 SGHRS and CDR2 YFSETQ. V dropped 4 bases and J dropped 8 bases, with 16 bases sitting between them. CDR3 in amino acids: CASSPGGAEKQYF. DNA for the CDR3: TGCGCCAGCAGCCCGGGGGGCGCAGAAAAGCAGTACTTC.

In this sample, this clonotype turned up once. This chain uses TRBV24-1 with TRBJ2-5, with D perhaps TRBD1 (5 bases). Between the trimmed V and J ends, which lost 3 bases and 9 bases, there was a span of 22 bases. Per germline, CDR1 KGHDR and CDR2 SFDVKD. The CDR3 consists of 16 residues. CDR3 residues: CATSDRLLGAAGPQYF. The CDR3 DNA follows: TGTGCCACCAGTGATAGGTTGTTAGGGGCCGCCGGGCCCCAGTACTTC.

This clonotype has just one count. The chain has TRBV29-1 and TRBJ1-5; 10 positions match TRBD1. Germline V CDR1 and CDR2: SQVTM, ANQGSEA. The V and J ends lost 7 bases and 7 bases, in that order; junction bases with no gene match: 10. The CDR3 loop spans 14 amino acids. CDR3 DNA: TGCAGCGCCGGGACAGGGGCCTACGAGCAGCCCCAGCATTTT. Protein product: CSAGTGAYEQPQHF.

This clonotype was recorded at least ten times. The gene calls are TRBV4-1 and TRBJ1-1, with a tentative D call TRBD1 (6 bases). Trimming cost V 8 bases and J 12 bases, with 25 bases left between them. Germline assignment: CDR1 MGHRA and CDR2 YSYEKL. The CDR3 contains 14 residues. The CDR3 here is CASQRSGETGLSFF. Written as DNA, the CDR3 is TGCGCCAGCCAACGCAGTGGGGAAACAGGGTTGTCTTTCTTT.

In this sample, this clonotype turned up a few times. The V call is TRBV2, the J call TRBJ1-4; 10 bases agree with TRBD1. V was pared by 7 bases and J by 8 bases, with 7 bases of the junction left unmatched. The CDR3 consists of 14 residues. CDR1 and CDR2 from the germline V gene are SNHLY and FYNNEI. The CDR3 region is CASNSGTGEEKLFF. CDR3 coding DNA: TGTGCCAGCAATTCCGGGACAGGGGAGGAAAAACTGTTTTTT. Full variable domain (remainder filled in from reference TRBV2 and TRBJ1-4): EPEVTQTPSHQVTQMGQEVILRCVPISNHLYFYWYRQILGQKVEFLVSFYNNEISEKSEIFDDQFSVERPDGSNFTLKIRSTKLEDSAMYFCASNSGTGEEKLFFGSGTQLSVL.

The rearrangement links TRBV20-1 to TRBJ2-7; perhaps TRBD1 as D (5 bases). Trimming shortened V by 4 bases and J by 3 bases, and 13 bases separated the two germline ends. Looked up from germline, CDR1 is DFQATT and CDR2 is SNEGSKA (reference sequence). The CDR3 sequence is 13 residues long. This CDR3 is CSAKAGQFYEQYF. CDR3 nucleotide sequence: TGCAGTGCTAAGGCAGGGCAGTTCTACGAGCAGTACTTC.

This rearrangement joins TRBV24-1 to TRBJ2-5, with TRBD1 matching 7 bases. The CDR3 totals 15 residues. Losses at the gene ends were 3 bases for V and 5 bases for J; bases not matched to a gene: 8. Germline V gene data show CDR1 as KGHDR and CDR2 as SFDVKD. The CDR3 protein is CATSDPPTGTETQYF. The CDR3 DNA reads TGTGCCACCAGTGATCCACCGACAGGGACGGAGACCCAGTACTTC.

This rearrangement joins TRBV5-5 to TRBJ2-7, with D tentatively TRBD2 (5 bases). CDR1 is SGHKS, CDR2 YYEKEE, per germline (reference sequence). V lost 1 base and J 1 base, leaving 12 bases between the germline ends. This CDR3 is built from 15 residues. This CDR3 is CASSLRASNSYEQYF. CDR3 DNA sequence: TGTGCCAGCAGCTTGCGGGCTAGCAATTCCTACGAGCAGTACTTC.

This chain uses TRBV24-1 with TRBJ2-3; unclear D gene. Trimming stripped 4 bases from V and 0 bases from J, with 10 bases between. The CDR3 contains 15 residues. Germline V gene sequence: CDR1 KGHDR, CDR2 SFDVKD. DNA of the CDR3: TGTGCCACCAGTGACGTCTATCCTAGCACAGATACGCAGTATTTT. This gives the protein CATSDVYPSTDTQYF.

The chain links TRBV10-3 to TRBJ2-3, with 7 bases that match TRBD2. The V segment lost 0 bases and the J segment 4 bases; nucleotides outside the gene matches: 4. Germline assignment: CDR1 ENHRY and CDR2 SYGVKD. The CDR3 has 15 residues. This CDR3 is CAISESTSSADTQYF. In DNA, the CDR3 is TGTGCCATCAGTGAGTCGACTAGCTCAGCAGATACGCAGTATTTT.

This clonotype was seen ten or more times. The chain carries TRBV27 and TRBJ1-6; no clear D gene. Trimming pared 7 bases from V and 5 bases from J, leaving 9 bases between. The CDR3 covers 13 residues. The germline V gene encodes CDR1 MNHEY and CDR2 SMNVEV (reference sequence). CDR3 coding DNA: TGTGCCAGCACCCCGGGCCATAATTCACCCCTCCACTTT. Amino acids: CASTPGHNSPLHF.

This clonotype was picked up many times. This chain connects TRBV2 to TRBJ2-1; D is unclear. The CDR3 loop spans 13 amino acids. Germline V lookup: CDR1 SNHLY, CDR2 FYNNEI. The V gene lost 2 bases and the J gene lost 5 bases, with 7 bases spanning the gap. The CDR3 DNA is TGTGCCAGCAGTGAATTCGAGGACAATGAGCAGTTCTTC. Translated: CASSEFEDNEQFF.

The V gene is TRBV10-2, the J gene TRBJ2-7, with D perhaps assigned TRBD1 or TRBD2 (6 bases each). Trimming shortened V by 6 bases and J by 6 bases, and 18 bases separated the two germline ends. Looked up from germline, CDR1 is WSHSY and CDR2 is SAAADI. This CDR3 is built from 14 residues. CDR3 residues: CASRHGGRSSEQYF. The DNA for the CDR3 is TGCGCCAGCAGGCACGGGGGCCGTTCGTCCGAGCAGTACTTC.